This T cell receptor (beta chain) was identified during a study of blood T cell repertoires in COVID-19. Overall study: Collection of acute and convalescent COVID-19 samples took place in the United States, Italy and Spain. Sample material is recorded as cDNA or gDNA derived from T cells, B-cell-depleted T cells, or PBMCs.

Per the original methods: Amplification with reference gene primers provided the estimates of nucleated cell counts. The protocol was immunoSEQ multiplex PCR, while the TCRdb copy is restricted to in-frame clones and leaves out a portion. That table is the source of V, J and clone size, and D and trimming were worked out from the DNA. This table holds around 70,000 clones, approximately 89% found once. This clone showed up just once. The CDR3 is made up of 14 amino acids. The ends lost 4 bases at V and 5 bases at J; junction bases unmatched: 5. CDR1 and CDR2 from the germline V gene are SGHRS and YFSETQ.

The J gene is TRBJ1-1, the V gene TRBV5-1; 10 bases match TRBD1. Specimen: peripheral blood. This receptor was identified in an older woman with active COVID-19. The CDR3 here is CASSPGTGETEAFF. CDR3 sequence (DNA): TGCGCCAGCAGCCCGGGGACAGGGGAGACTGAAGCTTTCTTT.